This record looks at one T cell receptor beta chain sequence and its context. This sample stems from a study of T cell changes during pregnancy in multiple sclerosis. Measured with immunoSEQ multiplex PCR; TCRdb has only the in-frame clones, and not every one. This sample has 70,000 to 95,000 clones, with 94% found just once. The CDR3 runs 14 residues. Trimming cost V 4 bases and J 11 bases, with 21 bases left between them. The germline V gene has CDR1 SGHDT and CDR2 YYEEEE. The chain couples TRBV5-6 to TRBJ1-1; perhaps TRBD1 as D (5 bases). The source was peripheral blood, collected after pregnancy. The clonotype comes from a female donor in good health, enrolled as a control in a pregnancy study. CDR3 in DNA: TGTGCCAGCAGCGGGGGGTCCGGGGTATGGGGGGCTTTCTTT. As protein: CASSGGSGVWGAFF.